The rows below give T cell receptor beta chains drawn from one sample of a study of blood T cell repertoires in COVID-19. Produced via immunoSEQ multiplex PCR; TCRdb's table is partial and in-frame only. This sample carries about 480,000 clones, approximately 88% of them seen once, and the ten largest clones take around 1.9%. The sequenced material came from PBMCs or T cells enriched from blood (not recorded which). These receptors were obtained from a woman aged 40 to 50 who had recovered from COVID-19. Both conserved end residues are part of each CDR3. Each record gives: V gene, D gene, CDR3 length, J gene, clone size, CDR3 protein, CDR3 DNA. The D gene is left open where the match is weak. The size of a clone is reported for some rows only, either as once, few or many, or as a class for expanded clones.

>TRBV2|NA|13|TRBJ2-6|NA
CASSPRVLNVLTF
TGTGCCAGCAGTCCCAGGGTCCTGAACGTCCTGACTTTC
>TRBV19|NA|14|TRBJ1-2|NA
CASSTSTKPNGYTF
TGTGCCAGTAGTACATCGACAAAGCCAAATGGCTACACCTTC
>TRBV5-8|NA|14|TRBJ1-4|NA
CASSWKRTNEKLFF
TGTGCCAGCAGCTGGAAGAGGACTAATGAAAAACTGTTTTTT
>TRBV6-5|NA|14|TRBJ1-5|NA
CASSPRTGNQPQHF
TGTGCCAGCAGTCCACGGACAGGCAATCAGCCCCAGCATTTT
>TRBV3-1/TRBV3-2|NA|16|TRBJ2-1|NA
CASSQEQLGRHNEQFF
TGTGCCAGCAGCCAGGAGCAGTTGGGTCGACACAATGAGCAGTTCTTC
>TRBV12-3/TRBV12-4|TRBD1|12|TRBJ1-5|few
CASRTGMQPQHF
TGTGCCAGCCGGACAGGGATGCAGCCCCAGCATTTT
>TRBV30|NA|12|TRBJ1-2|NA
CAWNLSPPVGSF
TGTGCCTGGAATTTATCCCCCCCGGTGGGCTCCTTC
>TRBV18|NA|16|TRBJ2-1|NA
CASSPSQELSGNEQFF
TGTGCCAGCTCACCTTCACAGGAACTCTCAGGGAATGAGCAGTTCTTC
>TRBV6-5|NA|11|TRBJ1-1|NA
CASNTPTEAFF
TGTGCCAGCAATACACCCACTGAAGCTTTCTTT
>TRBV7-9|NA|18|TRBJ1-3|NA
CASSTPSGTSYSGNTIYF
TGTGCCAGCAGCACTCCATCCGGGACATCCTACTCTGGAAACACCATATATTTT
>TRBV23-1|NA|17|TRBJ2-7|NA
CASIRPNGRTASYEQYF
TGCGCCAGCATAAGACCAAATGGTCGGACTGCTTCCTACGAGCAGTACTTC
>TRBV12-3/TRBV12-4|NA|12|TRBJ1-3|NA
CASSGEEDTIYF
TGTGCCAGCAGTGGGGAGGAGGACACCATATATTTT
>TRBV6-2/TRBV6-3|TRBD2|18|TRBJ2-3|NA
CASSTRLAGVKGTDTQYF
TGTGCCAGCAGTACCCGACTAGCGGGAGTGAAGGGCACAGATACGCAGTATTTT
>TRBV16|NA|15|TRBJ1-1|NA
CASSRFMGVNTEAFF
TGTGCCAGCAGCCGCTTTATGGGCGTGAACACTGAAGCTTTCTTT
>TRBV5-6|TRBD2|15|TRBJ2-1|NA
CASSPDGTRGNEQFF
TGTGCCAGCAGCCCGGACGGGACTAGGGGGAATGAGCAGTTCTTC
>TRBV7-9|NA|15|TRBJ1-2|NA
CASSQLTPGSFGYTF
TGTGCCAGCAGCCAGCTGACCCCGGGTAGTTTTGGCTACACCTTC
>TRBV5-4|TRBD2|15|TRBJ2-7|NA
CASSPGLADSYEQYF
TGTGCCAGCAGCCCAGGACTAGCGGACTCCTACGAGCAGTACTTC
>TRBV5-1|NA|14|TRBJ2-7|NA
CASSNSLKDYEQYF
TGCGCCAGCAGTAACAGCCTTAAAGACTACGAGCAGTACTTC
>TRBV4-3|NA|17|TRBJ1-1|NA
CASSQDRLGRSNTEAFF
TGCGCCAGCAGCCAAGATAGGCTCGGCAGGTCGAACACTGAAGCTTTCTTT
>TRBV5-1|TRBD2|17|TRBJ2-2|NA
CASSEELAGGPYGELFF
TGCGCCAGCAGCGAAGAACTAGCGGGAGGGCCGTATGGGGAGCTGTTTTTT
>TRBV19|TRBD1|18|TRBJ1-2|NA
CASIAPRPTPGQGGGYTF
TGTGCCAGTATTGCGCCCCGACCTACTCCGGGACAGGGAGGAGGCTACACCTTC
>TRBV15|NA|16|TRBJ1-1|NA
CATSRDGRGRDTEAFF
TGTGCCACCAGCAGAGATGGTAGGGGGAGAGACACTGAAGCTTTCTTT
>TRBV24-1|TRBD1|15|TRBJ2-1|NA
CATSGETQGSDEQFF
TGTGCCACCAGTGGTGAAACACAGGGGTCCGATGAGCAGTTCTTC
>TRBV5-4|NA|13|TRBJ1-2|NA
CASSFRTAYGYTF
TGTGCCAGCAGCTTTCGAACAGCCTATGGCTACACCTTC
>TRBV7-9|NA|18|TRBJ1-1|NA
CASSRIGERDTKNTEAFF
TGTGCCAGCAGCCGGATAGGAGAAAGGGACACTAAGAACACTGAAGCTTTCTTT
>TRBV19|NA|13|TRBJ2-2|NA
CASSTLRTGELFF
TGTGCCAGTAGTACCTTGAGGACCGGGGAGCTGTTTTTT
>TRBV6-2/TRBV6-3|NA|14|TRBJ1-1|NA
CASSWGPPYTEAFF
TGTGCCAGCAGTTGGGGCCCCCCCTACACTGAAGCTTTCTTT
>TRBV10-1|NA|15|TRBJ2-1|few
CATTPGGTAYNEQFF
TGCGCCACCACCCCTGGGGGGACCGCATACAATGAGCAGTTCTTC
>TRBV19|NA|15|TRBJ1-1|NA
CASSPAQGFGTEAFF
TGTGCCAGTAGTCCGGCACAGGGTTTTGGAACTGAAGCTTTCTTT
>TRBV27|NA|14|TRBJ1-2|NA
CASSLRGGAYGYTF
TGTGCCAGCAGTTTACGGGGGGGGGCATATGGCTACACCTTC
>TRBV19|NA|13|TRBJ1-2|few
CASRPGVSYGYTF
TGTGCCAGTAGACCGGGGGTAAGCTATGGCTACACCTTC
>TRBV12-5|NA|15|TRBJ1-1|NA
CASGLVLGQLTEAFF
TGTGCTAGTGGTTTGGTACTTGGACAGCTTACTGAAGCTTTCTTT
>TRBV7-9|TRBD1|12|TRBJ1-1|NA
CASSNRDRGPGF
TGTGCCAGCAGCAACCGGGACAGGGGGCCGGGGTTT
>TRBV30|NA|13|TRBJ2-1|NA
CAWGTQGLGEQFF
TGTGCCTGGGGCACTCAAGGTTTGGGCGAGCAGTTCTTC
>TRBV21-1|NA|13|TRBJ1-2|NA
CASSGQGLYGYTF
TGTGCCAGCAGCGGACAGGGTCTGTATGGCTACACCTTC
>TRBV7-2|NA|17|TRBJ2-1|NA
CASSLVGSGLSSNEQFF
TGTGCCAGCAGCTTAGTTGGGAGCGGGCTCTCAAGCAATGAGCAGTTCTTC
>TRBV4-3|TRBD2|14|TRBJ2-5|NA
CASSQGAGAETQYF
TGCGCCAGCAGCCAAGGGGCGGGAGCAGAGACCCAGTACTTC
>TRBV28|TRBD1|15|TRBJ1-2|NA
CASSPPFQGAGGYTF
TGTGCCAGCAGCCCTCCGTTTCAGGGGGCTGGGGGCTACACCTTC
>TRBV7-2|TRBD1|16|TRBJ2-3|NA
CASRTGTGFSTDTQYF
TGTGCCAGCAGGACCGGGACAGGATTTTCCACAGATACGCAGTATTTT
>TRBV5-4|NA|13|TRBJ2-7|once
CASSPRPGYEQYF
TGTGCCAGCAGCCCGCGGCCGGGGTACGAGCAGTACTTC
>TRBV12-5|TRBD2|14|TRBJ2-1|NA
CASGLSGRYNEQFF
TGTGCTAGTGGTCTTAGCGGGAGGTACAATGAGCAGTTCTTC
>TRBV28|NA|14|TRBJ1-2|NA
CASCEVNLNYGYTF
TGTGCCAGCTGTGAGGTTAATCTCAACTATGGCTACACCTTC
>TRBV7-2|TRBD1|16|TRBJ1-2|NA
CASSLGGQGANYGYTF
TGTGCCAGCAGCTTAGGAGGACAGGGGGCGAACTATGGCTACACCTTC
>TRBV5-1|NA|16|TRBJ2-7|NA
CASNLGASPNSYEQYF
TGCGCCAGTAACCTAGGGGCGTCACCGAACTCCTACGAGCAGTACTTC
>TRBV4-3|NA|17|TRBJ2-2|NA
CASSHYLGSANTGELFF
TGCGCCAGCAGCCATTACCTAGGGAGCGCGAACACCGGGGAGCTGTTTTTT
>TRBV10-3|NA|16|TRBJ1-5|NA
CAISEGGRLNNQPQHF
TGTGCCATCAGTGAGGGAGGGCGGCTAAACAATCAGCCCCAGCATTTT
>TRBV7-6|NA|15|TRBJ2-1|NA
CASSHEHRSYNEQFF
TGTGCCAGCAGCCACGAGCATCGCTCCTACAATGAGCAGTTCTTC
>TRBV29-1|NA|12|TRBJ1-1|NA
CSVSAGEDWAFF
TGCAGCGTTTCCGCGGGAGAGGATTGGGCTTTCTTT
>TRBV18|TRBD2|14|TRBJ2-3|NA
CASSPSGIRDTQYF
TGTGCCAGCTCACCTAGCGGGATCAGAGATACGCAGTATTTT
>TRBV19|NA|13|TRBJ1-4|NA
CASSHIASEKLFF
TGTGCCAGTAGTCACATTGCTTCCGAAAAACTGTTTTTT